These 7 T cell receptor beta chains share one sample of origin, sequenced in a study of neurological immune-mediated disorders. TCRdb re-called the 5' RACE reads through MiXCR, storing one row per CDR3 protein. Of 25,000 to 35,000 distinct CDR3 sequences in the sample, 3.3% were seen once. Sequenced material: PBMCs. The receptors here all came from a woman in her 30s with multiple sclerosis.

At least ten counts were recorded for this clonotype. V and J are TRBV12-3 or TRBV12-4 and TRBJ2-7; D is uncertain. Trimming removed 2 bases from V and 0 bases from J, with 8 bases in between. The CDR3 consists of 14 residues. CDR3 sequence reads: CASSLSSGSYEQYF. CDR3 DNA sequence: TGTGCCAGCAGTTTATCATCTGGCTCCTACGAGCAGTACTTC.

This clonotype was seen at least ten times. The V gene is TRBV24-1, the J gene TRBJ2-3, with 12 bases that match TRBD1. The CDR3 covers 20 residues. The germline gives CDR1 KGHDR, CDR2 SFDVKD. J lost 2 bases, V lost 4 bases, and 15 bases had no gene match. The CDR3 protein is CATSDGGTGGAVFYTDTQYF. CDR3 bases: TGTGCCACCAGTGACGGCGGGACAGGGGGCGCGGTATTCTACACAGATACGCAGTATTTT.

This clonotype was observed a handful of times. A much larger clone differs from this one at a single base, so this may be a read error. The chain carries TRBV20-1 and TRBJ1-2; D is unresolved. V was trimmed by 2 bases and J by 7 bases, leaving 8 bases between them. This CDR3 is 11 amino acids long. Germline V gene data show CDR1 as DFQATT and CDR2 as SNEGSKA (reference sequence). The CDR3 loop is CSARPVGGYTF. The DNA of the CDR3 is TGCAGTGCTAGACCGGTGGGTGGCTACACCTTC.

This clonotype was detected ten times or more. V and J are TRBV9 and TRBJ2-1; possible D gene TRBD2, 6 bases. Germline CDR1 and CDR2: SGDLS and YYNGEE. The CDR3 covers 17 residues. V was cut by 1 base and J by 3 bases, with 17 bases left in between. The CDR3 spells CASSVSGGTGRYNEQFF. The DNA for the CDR3 is TGTGCCAGCAGCGTATCCGGGGGAACGGGGCGCTACAATGAGCAGTTCTTC.

The V gene is TRBV7-9, the J gene TRBJ2-3; D remains ambiguous. The germline gives CDR1 SEHNR, CDR2 FQNEAQ (reference sequence). The CDR3 runs to 11 residues. The V and J ends lost 6 bases and 6 bases respectively, with 7 bases between them. The CDR3 protein is CASRERDTQYF. The CDR3 coding sequence is TGTGCCAGCAGAGAGAGGGATACGCAGTATTTT. Filled out from reference TRBV7-9 and TRBJ2-3, the complete variable domain reads DTGVSQNPRHKITKRGQNVTFRCDPISEHNRLYWYRQTLGQGPEFLTYFQNEAQLEKSRLLSDRFSAERPKGSFSTLEIQRTEQGDSAMYLCASRERDTQYFGPGTRLTVL.

This clonotype was found many times. The chain is built from TRBV12-3 or TRBV12-4 and TRBJ2-1; 10 nucleotides align to TRBD1. The CDR3 has 16 residues. The J segment lost 7 bases and the V segment lost 6 bases, leaving 12 bases of the junction unmatched. This CDR3 is CASRSAPGQGSNEQFF. The CDR3 DNA reads as TGTGCCAGCAGGTCGGCGCCGGGACAGGGGTCTAATGAGCAGTTCTTC.

Ten or more counts support this clonotype. This sequence may be a read error, since a much larger clone differs from it by one base. The genes are TRBV12-3 or TRBV12-4 and TRBJ2-1; TRBD1 aligns across 7 bases. This CDR3 spans 14 amino acids. The trim removed 8 bases at V and 2 bases at J, leaving 6 bases unmatched. The CDR3 bases are TGTGCCAGCGTGTACAGGGGAACCTACAATGAGCAGTTCTTC. Protein: CASVYRGTYNEQFF.